A single sample is the source of the 24 T cell receptor beta chains below, sequenced in a study of identical twins. TCRdb reprocessed the 5' RACE reads via MiXCR and lists one record per CDR3 protein. The data contain around 220,000 distinct CDR3 sequences, about 10% of them singletons. Sequencing was carried out using memory T cells sorted from blood. The receptors come from a man aged 45-60 years in good health.

This clonotype was found many times. V gene TRBV7-8 combines with J gene TRBJ1-1; a weak D match, TRBD1 (6 bases). V was clipped by 4 bases and J by 4 bases, with 16 bases between them. The germline V gene has CDR1 SGHVS and CDR2 FQNEAQ. The CDR3 totals 15 residues. For the CDR3, the DNA is TGTGCCAGCAGCTACCAATTGGGAGGGGGCACTGAAGCTTTCTTT. This sequence encodes CASSYQLGGGTEAFF.

The gene calls are TRBV7-9 and TRBJ2-7; D remains unclear. The ends were cut back, 5 bases at V and 7 bases at J, with 15 bases in the middle. Germline CDR1 is SEHNR and CDR2 is FQNEAQ (reference sequence). The CDR3 length is 13 residues. CDR3 amino acids: CASSRPGIWEQYF. CDR3 sequence (DNA): TGTGCCAGCAGCCGCCCAGGAATATGGGAGCAGTACTTC. Drawing the rest from reference TRBV7-9 and TRBJ2-7, the complete variable domain is DTGVSQNPRHKITKRGQNVTFRCDPISEHNRLYWYRQTLGQGPEFLTYFQNEAQLEKSRLLSDRFSAERPKGSFSTLEIQRTEQGDSAMYLCASSRPGIWEQYFGPGTRLTVT.

The chain joins TRBV2 to TRBJ2-3, with unresolved D. The V gene's germline CDR1 is SNHLY and CDR2 FYNNEI. Trimming left V 3 bases short and J 3 bases short, with 16 bases between. The length of the CDR3 is 16 residues. CDR3 sequence (DNA): TGTGCCAGCAGTGACACTCCCCCCTTTGCGACAGATACGCAGTATTTT. Encoded protein: CASSDTPPFATDTQYF.

This clonotype came up many times. The chain recombines TRBV11-2 with TRBJ1-3; D perhaps matches TRBD1 (5 bases). There are 15 residues in the CDR3. Germline CDR1 SGHAT, CDR2 FQNNGV. V gave up 3 bases and J gave up 1 base, with 10 bases separating them. CDR3 coding DNA: TGTGCCAGCAGCTTCTCGGCAGGGTCTGGAAACACCATATATTTT. Translation: CASSFSAGSGNTIYF.

This clonotype was seen more than once but under ten times. The chain recombines TRBV10-3 with TRBJ2-3, with D unresolved. Trimming removed 6 bases from V and 2 bases from J, with 9 bases in between. Germline assignment: CDR1 ENHRY and CDR2 SYGVKD. The CDR3 runs to 13 residues. The CDR3, as DNA: TGTGCCATCAGGACCGTGGCCACAGATACGCAGTATTTT. It codes for CAIRTVATDTQYF.

This clonotype was observed at least ten times. The CDR3 region has the DNA TGTGCCAGCAGCGTGGGACTAGCGGAGCTAGGGACCGGGGAGCTGTTTTTT. Protein product: CASSVGLAELGTGELFF. The chain uses TRBV5-4 and TRBJ2-2; TRBD2 aligns across 11 bases. After removal of 4 bases from V and 5 bases from J, the junction contained 10 bases not matched to a gene. Per the germline V gene, CDR1 is SGHNT and CDR2 is YYREEE (reference sequence). There are 17 residues in the CDR3.

The chain is built from TRBV7-2 and TRBJ2-7, with D perhaps matching TRBD2 (5 bases). Per germline, CDR1 SGHTA and CDR2 FQGNSA. V shed 5 bases and J shed 3 bases, with 14 bases lying between them. The CDR3 runs 14 residues. This CDR3 is CASSAPYSGYEQYF. In DNA form, the CDR3 reads TGTGCCAGCAGCGCCCCTTACAGCGGCTACGAGCAGTACTTC.

This chain connects TRBV28 to TRBJ2-7, with D possibly TRBD2 on 7 matching bases. The V end was cut by 7 bases, the J end by 2 bases, with 18 bases between. This CDR3 region has 15 residues. The germline V gene encodes CDR1 MDHEN and CDR2 SYDVKM. The CDR3 DNA is TGTGCCAGCACCTCGGGGGGCAGCAATACCTACGAGCAGTACTTC. It specifies CASTSGGSNTYEQYF.

Of note for this clonotype: Sequence at one end of the junction differs from germline and may be a read error. The chain recombines TRBV5-8 with TRBJ1-1; no clear D. The germline CDR1 and CDR2 sequences are SGHTS and YDEGEE. The CDR3 is 13 amino acids. The CDR3: CASSPGSLTGAFF. CDR3 DNA: TGTGCCAGCAGCCCCGGGTCCCTCACTGGAGCTTTCTTT.

This clonotype was observed many times. The rearrangement uses TRBV30 and TRBJ2-5; D is undetermined. Trimming took off 2 bases at V and 4 bases at J, with 11 bases between the two ends. CDR1 GTSNPN and CDR2 SVGIG come from the germline V gene (reference sequence). The CDR3 extends over 13 amino acids. In DNA form, the CDR3 reads TGTGCCTGGAGTTTAGGGTTTGGAGAGACCCAGTACTTC. It codes for CAWSLGFGETQYF. The variable domain in full, with the rest retrieved from reference TRBV30 and TRBJ2-5, is SQTIHQWPATLVQPVGSPLSLECTVEGTSNPNLYWYRQAAGRGLQLLFYSVGIGQISSEVPQNLSASRPQDRQFILSSKKLLLSDSGFYLCAWSLGFGETQYFGPGTRLLVL.

This rearrangement joins TRBV24-1 to TRBJ1-2; the D is unclear. The V end lost 2 bases, the J end lost 2 bases, and 14 bases lay between the germline ends. The CDR3 has 16 amino acids. Per germline, CDR1 KGHDR and CDR2 SFDVKD. The CDR3 loop reads CATSDSRSGRNYGYTF. CDR3 sequence (DNA): TGTGCCACCAGTGATTCACGCTCGGGCCGGAACTATGGCTACACCTTC.

As to this clonotype: A read error is likely, as this CDR3 ends without the conserved phenylalanine or tryptophan. The rearrangement uses TRBV12-3 or TRBV12-4 and TRBJ2-5; D is tentatively TRBD1 or TRBD2 (5 bases each). V lost 1 base and J 1 base, leaving 7 bases between the germline ends. This CDR3 contains 14 residues. The CDR3 nucleotides are TGTGCCAGCAGTTTAGGGGGGACCCAAGAGACCCAGTACTCC. It specifies CASSLGGTQETQYS.

This clonotype was seen more than once but under ten times. The genes are TRBV28 and TRBJ2-5; D is undetermined. The germline V gene encodes CDR1 MDHEN and CDR2 SYDVKM. This CDR3 is 12 amino acids long. Trimming removed 4 bases at V and 5 bases at J, with 8 bases between. This CDR3 reads CASSSVLETQYF. CDR3 coding DNA: TGTGCCAGCAGTTCAGTGTTGGAGACCCAGTACTTC.

This clonotype was picked up many times. V is TRBV4-2 and J is TRBJ2-2; D remains ambiguous. This CDR3 comprises 14 residues. The V gene's germline CDR1 is LGHNA and CDR2 YNFKEQ. The V gene lost 4 bases and the J gene lost 1 base, with 7 bases spanning the gap. CDR3 amino acids: CASSLYRNTGELFF. The DNA of the CDR3 is TGTGCCAGCAGCCTCTATCGGAACACCGGGGAGCTGTTTTTT.

The chain couples TRBV30 to TRBJ1-6; D might be TRBD1 (5 bases). There are 12 residues in the CDR3. Looked up from germline, CDR1 is GTSNPN and CDR2 is SVGIG (reference sequence). V lost 4 bases and J 5 bases, leaving 6 bases between the germline ends. The CDR3 loop reads CAWTGNNSPLHF. CDR3 DNA sequence: TGTGCCTGGACAGGGAATAATTCACCCCTCCACTTT.

The V and J genes are TRBV7-8 and TRBJ1-5; TRBD1 agrees at 11 bases. Germline V gene sequence: CDR1 SGHVS, CDR2 FQNEAQ. Trimming took 1 base from V and 1 from J; bases not matched to a gene: 0. The CDR3 contains 16 residues. CDR3 loop: CASSLGTGGSNQPQHF. CDR3 in DNA: TGTGCCAGCAGCTTAGGGACAGGGGGCAGCAATCAGCCCCAGCATTTT.

The CDR3 DNA reads TGCAGTGCTAAAGACCCAGCGGGGAGCTCCTACGAGCAGTACTTC. Translating gives CSAKDPAGSSYEQYF. V is TRBV20-1 and J is TRBJ2-7; 7 positions match TRBD2. Trimming at V came to 4 bases and at J to 0 bases, leaving 9 bases not matched to a gene. Germline V gene sequence: CDR1 DFQATT, CDR2 SNEGSKA (reference sequence). This CDR3 has 15 amino acids.

This clonotype was recorded at least ten times. The rearrangement uses TRBV5-1 and TRBJ2-3; 9 bases are shared with TRBD1. In germline, CDR1 is SGHRS, CDR2 YFSETQ. The ends lost 4 bases at V and 5 bases at J; junction bases unmatched: 5. This CDR3 region has 14 residues. The CDR3 nucleotides are TGCGCCAGCAGCCCAGGGACAGGGCTAGATACGCAGTATTTT. Protein sequence: CASSPGTGLDTQYF.

This chain uses TRBV7-9 with TRBJ2-3; a weak D match, TRBD2 (5 bases). Trimming pared 1 base from V and 6 bases from J, leaving 17 bases between. CDR1 is SEHNR, CDR2 FQNEAQ, per germline (reference sequence). The CDR3 has 16 residues. CDR3 sequence reads: CASSLGMALDLDTQYF. In DNA, the CDR3 is TGTGCCAGCAGCTTAGGTATGGCACTAGACTTGGATACGCAGTATTTT. Together with reference TRBV7-9 and TRBJ2-3, the CDR3 gives the full variable domain: DTGVSQNPRHKITKRGQNVTFRCDPISEHNRLYWYRQTLGQGPEFLTYFQNEAQLEKSRLLSDRFSAERPKGSFSTLEIQRTEQGDSAMYLCASSLGMALDLDTQYFGPGTRLTVL.

V and J are TRBV18 and TRBJ2-7; either TRBD1 or TRBD2 may supply D (5 bases each). Germline CDR1 reads KGHSH; CDR2 reads LQKENI. The CDR3 spans 15 residues. V was pared by 6 bases and J by 1 base, with 16 bases between. CDR3 sequence: CASSFSGAQSYEQYF. CDR3 DNA: TGTGCCAGCTCGTTCTCCGGGGCCCAATCCTACGAGCAGTACTTC. Supplemented by reference TRBV18 and TRBJ2-7, the full variable domain reads NAGVMQNPRHLVRRRGQEARLRCSPMKGHSHVYWYRQLPEEGLKFMVYLQKENIIDESGMPKERFSAEFPKEGPSILRIQQVVRGDSAAYFCASSFSGAQSYEQYFGPGTRLTVT.

This clonotype was seen repeatedly, ten times or more. This chain connects TRBV12-3 or TRBV12-4 to TRBJ1-6, with unresolved D. V gave up 4 bases and J gave up 11 bases, with 9 bases separating them. The CDR3 length is 12 residues. The CDR3 here is CASSSLGTPLHF. The CDR3 bases are TGTGCCAGCAGTTCTCTCGGGACACCCCTCCACTTT.

Regarding this clonotype: It may be a read error: a sequence one base away is much more abundant. V and J are TRBV29-1 and TRBJ2-1; D is unclear. The CDR3 length is 12 residues. Germline loops: CDR1 SQVTM, CDR2 ANQGSEA. V was cut by 7 bases and J by 2 bases, with 9 bases left in between. The DNA for the CDR3 is TGCAGCGCCGGAATTACCTACAATGAGCAGTTCTTC. This sequence encodes CSAGITYNEQFF.

Details on this clonotype: One base away lies a much larger clone, so this may be a sequencing read error. V is TRBV27 and J is TRBJ1-6, with 8 bases lining up with TRBD1. This CDR3 spans 16 amino acids. Germline V CDR1 and CDR2: MNHEY, SMNVEV (reference sequence). With 7 bases clipped from V and 6 bases from J, the junction kept 11 bases outside the gene matches. The CDR3 DNA reads as TGTGCCAGCATTTTCACCAAGACAGGGGTTAATTCACCCCTCCACTTT. The encoded protein is CASIFTKTGVNSPLHF.

The chain links TRBV12-3 or TRBV12-4 to TRBJ1-4; D is undetermined. Trimming took 5 bases from V and 2 from J, leaving 3 bases between them. The CDR3 totals 12 residues. The DNA of the CDR3 is TGTGCCAGCAGTCGTACTAATGAAAAACTGTTTTTT. Amino acids: CASSRTNEKLFF.